This T cell receptor (beta chain) came from a study of identifying expanded T cells in peripheral blood. In regard to this clone: The antigen is not known.

Notes on the study in general: Variance in clone template counts between approximately two-week samples significantly increased with total template count across all healthy donors. Differentially abundant clones: roughly 1.2 between replicates, about 17 at about two weeks, 19 to 20 at four.

Measured with immunoSEQ multiplex PCR; TCRdb has only the in-frame clones, and not every one. In the table there are about 100,000 clones, 88% of which are singletons. With 1 base removed from V and 0 bases from J, the gap between germline ends came to 12 bases. Germline CDR1 and CDR2: MNHEY and SVGAGI. This CDR3 is 16 amino acids long. During the collection period, no donor immune events like infections were recorded. The V and J genes are TRBV6-5 and TRBJ2-5; either TRBD1 or TRBD2 may supply D (5 bases each). The TCR sequence derives from a person between 18 and 75 years old in good health. The sample consisted of blood. Here the CDR3 DNA reads TGTGCCAGCAGTTACTTTCGGGGCGGGTACCAAGAGACCCAGTACTTC. Translated, it gives CASSYFRGGYQETQYF.